This entry lists 6 T cell receptor beta chains sequenced from one sample in a study of cytomegalovirus exposure and HLA in healthy donors. 13 Jbeta primers and 60 Vbeta primers were used for the PCR. Method: immunoSEQ multiplex PCR; TCRdb's copy keeps in-frame clones and lacks some. There are 85,000 to 120,000 clones in the sample; 70% to 90% occur only once, and 2.5% to 3% lies in the top ten. The specimen sequenced was PBMCs. Source of these receptors: a man aged 40-49 years in good health and CMV-seronegative.

This chain connects TRBV9 to TRBJ1-5, with D maybe TRBD1 (5 bases). The CDR3 extends over 15 amino acids. Germline CDR1 SGDLS, CDR2 YYNGEE. Trimming pared 4 bases from V and 0 bases from J, leaving 11 bases between. The CDR3, as DNA: TGTGCCAGCAGCCGTTCAGGGAATAGCAATCAGCCCCAGCATTTT. Its translation: CASSRSGNSNQPQHF.

The chain carries TRBV7-9 and TRBJ1-5; D unresolved. Germline-derived CDR1 and CDR2 are SEHNR and FQNEAQ (reference sequence). With 4 bases removed from V and 7 bases from J, the gap between germline ends came to 17 bases. The CDR3 spans 15 residues. The CDR3 is CASSSADTGNQPQHF. In nucleotides, the CDR3 is TGTGCCAGCAGCTCGGCCGACACGGGGAACCAGCCCCAGCATTTT.

The chain is built from TRBV2 and TRBJ1-5; D gene unclear. Germline assignment: CDR1 SNHLY and CDR2 FYNNEI. V was clipped by 5 bases and J by 1 base, with 9 bases between them. There are 14 residues in the CDR3. The CDR3, as DNA: TGTGCCAGCAGTAGCTTCAGGAGCAATCAGCCCCAGCATTTT. Amino acid sequence: CASSSFRSNQPQHF.

A few counts support this clone. The genes are TRBV7-2 and TRBJ2-3; 10 bases agree with TRBD2. Germline loops: CDR1 SGHTA, CDR2 FQGNSA. There are 16 residues in the CDR3. The junction had 5 bases not matched to a gene; V was cut back by 4 bases and J by 1 base. The CDR3 loop is CASSSLAGDGTDTQYF. CDR3 coding DNA: TGTGCCAGCAGCTCCCTAGCGGGGGATGGCACAGATACGCAGTATTTT.

This sequence joins TRBV7-2 and TRBJ1-2, with D uncertain. V gave up 5 bases and J gave up 1 base, with 5 bases separating them. The germline V gene encodes CDR1 SGHTA and CDR2 FQGNSA. This CDR3 region has 12 residues. The CDR3 DNA sequence: TGTGCCAGCAGCCCCTTTAACTATGGCTACACCTTC. This encodes CASSPFNYGYTF. The whole variable domain, filled in from reference TRBV7-2 and TRBJ1-2, reads GAGVSQSPSNKVTEKGKDVELRCDPISGHTALYWYRQSLGQGLEFLIYFQGNSAPDKSGLPSDRFSAERTGGSVSTLTIQRTQQEDSAVYLCASSPFNYGYTFGSGTRLTVV.

The rearrangement links TRBV14 to TRBJ2-7, with 8 bases identical to TRBD1. V lost 2 bases to trimming and J lost 3 bases; unmatched junction nucleotides: 9. Germline values: CDR1 SGHDN, CDR2 FVKESK. The CDR3 runs 16 residues. The CDR3: CASSQLPGQGIYEQYF. The CDR3 nucleotides read TGTGCCAGCAGCCAATTGCCCGGACAGGGAATCTACGAGCAGTACTTC.